These 12 T cell receptor beta chains originate from one sample sequenced in a study of cytomegalovirus exposure and HLA in healthy donors. Primers for the PCR totalled 60 Vbeta and 13 Jbeta. Libraries were prepared by immunoSEQ multiplex PCR; TCRdb keeps only in-frame clonotypes and omits some of them. The sample yields about 160,000 clones, around 80% seen once. The sequencing sample was made of PBMCs. The receptor source for this set is a male donor in good health and CMV-seropositive.

The V and J genes are TRBV9 and TRBJ1-2; 8 nucleotides agree with TRBD1. CDR3 length: 14 residues. The V segment lost 7 bases and the J segment 4 bases; nucleotides outside the gene matches: 9. Germline CDR1 is SGDLS and CDR2 is YYNGEE. CDR3 in amino acids: CASSSATGVYGYTF. DNA for the CDR3: TGTGCCAGCTCGTCCGCGACAGGGGTCTATGGCTACACCTTC.

The chain recombines TRBV5-6 with TRBJ1-3; D gene uncertain. The CDR3 loop spans 16 amino acids. CDR1 is SGHDT, CDR2 YYEEEE, per germline. V lost 2 bases and J 2 bases, leaving 14 bases between the germline ends. The CDR3 loop reads CASSLRGRGTGNTIYF. In DNA form, the CDR3 reads TGTGCCAGCAGCTTAAGAGGGAGAGGGACTGGAAACACCATATATTTT.

The chain joins TRBV6-1 to TRBJ1-5; TRBD1 matches at 7 bases. Trimming took 7 bases from V and 4 from J; bases not matched to a gene: 7. This CDR3 has 14 residues. The germline gives CDR1 MNHNS, CDR2 SASEGT. The CDR3 DNA follows: TGTGCCAGCACTACCGGGACAGTTAATCAGCCCCAGCATTTT. Translation gives CASTTGTVNQPQHF.

The chain links TRBV7-9 to TRBJ2-7; 8 nucleotides agree with TRBD1. This CDR3 has 15 residues. J was trimmed by 5 bases and V by 5 bases; bases with no gene match: 11. Germline lookup yields CDR1 SEHNR and CDR2 FQNEAQ (reference sequence). The CDR3 bases are TGTGCCAGCAGCCCGGGGCGGGACAGGACCGACGAGCAGTACTTC. Translating gives CASSPGRDRTDEQYF.

This clone was counted only a few times. CDR3 loop: CASRAQGSWLSSYNSPLHF. CDR3 DNA: TGTGCCAGCAGGGCTCAGGGCAGTTGGCTGAGCTCCTATAATTCACCCCTCCACTTT. The V gene is TRBV28, the J gene TRBJ1-6, with D perhaps matching TRBD1 (5 bases). The germline CDR1 and CDR2 sequences are MDHEN and SYDVKM. Between the trimmed V and J ends, which lost 6 bases and 0 bases, there was a span of 21 bases. This CDR3 is built from 19 residues.

The rearrangement links TRBV28 to TRBJ2-1; tentative D call: TRBD2 (5 bases). The CDR3 consists of 14 residues. Between the trimmed V and J ends, which lost 6 bases and 4 bases, there was a span of 13 bases. The germline V gene has CDR1 MDHEN and CDR2 SYDVKM. The CDR3, as DNA: TGTGCCAGCAGAGGGTCGCGGGTTTACAATGAGCAGTTCTTC. Residues: CASRGSRVYNEQFF.

This clone was observed a few times. The gene calls are TRBV27 and TRBJ1-1; 9 bases fit TRBD1. The CDR3 length is 15 residues. CDR1 MNHEY and CDR2 SMNVEV come from the germline V gene (reference sequence). The V segment lost 3 bases and the J segment 10 bases; nucleotides outside the gene matches: 12. Here the CDR3 reads CASSFLGTGTLLAFF. Written as DNA, the CDR3 is TGTGCCAGCAGTTTTCTTGGGACAGGGACGTTATTAGCTTTCTTT.

In this sample, this clone turned up a few times. The chain links TRBV18 to TRBJ2-2; D is unclear. This CDR3 spans 14 amino acids. The V gene's germline CDR1 is KGHSH and CDR2 LQKENI. Deletions cut 5 bases from V and 0 bases from J, with 7 bases between. CDR3 sequence (DNA): TGTGCCAGCTCAGTAACACCGAACACCGGGGAGCTGTTTTTT. Translation: CASSVTPNTGELFF. Filled out from reference TRBV18 and TRBJ2-2, the complete variable domain reads NAGVMQNPRHLVRRRGQEARLRCSPMKGHSHVYWYRQLPEEGLKFMVYLQKENIIDESGMPKERFSAEFPKEGPSILRIQQVVRGDSAAYFCASSVTPNTGELFFGEGSRLTVL.

In its sample, this clone was seen once. V gene TRBV6-5 combines with J gene TRBJ2-1; 7 positions agree with TRBD2. After removal of 0 bases from V and 4 bases from J, the junction contained 6 bases not matched to a gene. CDR3 length equals 16 residues. Looked up from germline, CDR1 is MNHEY and CDR2 is SVGAGI. Written as DNA, the CDR3 is TGTGCCAGCAGTTACTCGGTCGCTAGCGGTTACAATGAGCAGTTCTTC. Translating gives CASSYSVASGYNEQFF.

This clone was counted once. One end of the junction fails to match germline, which may point to a read error. The DNA for the CDR3 is TGTTCCAGCGCTCCGAGCTCGGTAGCCGGGGAGCTGTTTTTT. Its protein product is CSSAPSSVAGELFF. The chain combines TRBV7-9 with TRBJ2-2, with D unresolved. The CDR3 totals 14 residues. Germline loops: CDR1 SEHNR, CDR2 FQNEAQ (reference sequence).

This chain joins TRBV6-5 and TRBJ2-7, with 10 bases fitting TRBD1. The CDR3 loop spans 14 amino acids. Germline-derived CDR1 and CDR2 are MNHEY and SVGAGI. The junction had 3 bases not matched to a gene; V was cut back by 7 bases and J by 0 bases. The CDR3 loop is CASTRDRGSYEQYF. The CDR3 region has the DNA TGTGCCAGCACCCGGGACAGGGGCTCCTACGAGCAGTACTTC.

This chain links TRBV18 with TRBJ2-5; D may be TRBD1 (5 bases). The V gene's germline CDR1 is KGHSH and CDR2 LQKENI. This CDR3 is built from 13 residues. V was shortened by 3 bases and J by 2 bases, with 7 bases between the two germline ends. CDR3 nucleotide sequence: TGTGCCAGCTCACCGGCAGGGCAAGAGACCCAGTACTTC. Amino acids: CASSPAGQETQYF.